These 32 T cell receptor beta chains came from one sample sequenced in a study of T-cell reconstitution after alpha-beta-depleted transplantation in children. The TCRbeta library incorporated unique molecular identifiers. TCRdb used MiXCR to reprocess the PCR reads, holding one entry per CDR3 protein. The data hold 600,000 to 700,000 distinct CDR3 sequences, with around 17% observed a single time. Sequencing used PBMCs from the stem cell graft donor, obtained from the stem cell graft. These receptors all come from a human donor who donated a stem cell graft to a child with acute myeloid leukemia.

This clonotype has ten or more counts. This chain links TRBV12-3 or TRBV12-4 with TRBJ2-1; D is perhaps TRBD2 (5 bases). The CDR3 runs 13 residues. The V end was cut by 6 bases, the J end by 4 bases, with 10 bases between. In nucleotides, the CDR3 is TGTGCCAGCAGCCTTAAGCGGTACAATGAGCAGTTCTTC. This encodes CASSLKRYNEQFF.

This rearrangement joins TRBV7-2 to TRBJ2-1, with 8 bases identical to TRBD2. Germline V gives CDR1 SGHTA, CDR2 FQGNSA. The CDR3 sequence is 14 residues long. The trim removed 6 bases at V and 4 bases at J, leaving 5 bases unmatched. DNA for the CDR3: TGTGCCAGCAGTAGCGGGACACGGTACAATGAGCAGTTCTTC. Translation gives CASSSGTRYNEQFF.

This clonotype was observed many times. The J gene is TRBJ2-1, the V gene TRBV20-1; a weak D match, TRBD2 (6 bases). From germline, CDR1 is DFQATT and CDR2 SNEGSKA (reference sequence). The CDR3 is 12 amino acids. V was cut by 2 bases and J by 10 bases, with 12 bases left in between. The CDR3 DNA sequence: TGCAGTGCTAGACCGGGGGACGGAGAGCAGTTCTTC. Translation gives CSARPGDGEQFF.

This clonotype was found many times. The rearrangement joins TRBV12-3 or TRBV12-4 to TRBJ1-1; D not resolved. Trimming left V 2 bases short and J 7 bases short, with 17 bases between. The CDR3 covers 15 residues. The chain's CDR3 is CASSLQTGGYIEAFF. CDR3 DNA sequence: TGTGCCAGCAGTTTACAGACTGGCGGGTACATTGAAGCTTTCTTT.

Points on this clonotype: A junction end diverges from the germline sequence, so it may reflect a read error. This chain uses TRBV5-1 with TRBJ1-1; no definite D call. The germline V gene has CDR1 SGHRS and CDR2 YFSETQ. The CDR3 sequence is 13 residues long. The CDR3: CASSLTMNTKAFF. The CDR3 DNA reads as TGCGCCAGCAGCCTGACCATGAACACTAAAGCTTTCTTT.

This clonotype was seen repeatedly, ten times or more. The chain carries TRBV5-1 and TRBJ2-2, with 7 bases that match TRBD1. This CDR3 is 16 amino acids long. Germline lookup yields CDR1 SGHRS and CDR2 YFSETQ. V trimming: 3 bases; J trimming: 0 bases; junction bases outside the gene matches: 5. CDR3 region: CASSWTGTTNTGELFF. CDR3 nucleotide sequence: TGCGCCAGCAGCTGGACAGGAACAACGAACACCGGGGAGCTGTTTTTT.

This clonotype was counted only a few times. The chain recombines TRBV7-2 with TRBJ1-1; 7 nucleotides line up with TRBD1. V shed 1 base, J shed 0 bases, and the junction held 5 bases outside the gene matches. The CDR3 is 16 residues long. Germline assignment: CDR1 SGHTA and CDR2 FQGNSA. The CDR3 loop is CASSLGGGTVNTEAFF. The DNA for the CDR3 is TGTGCCAGCAGCTTAGGAGGGGGGACAGTGAACACTGAAGCTTTCTTT.

This clonotype was found many times. This chain joins TRBV4-2 and TRBJ1-1; D is possibly TRBD1 (5 bases). This CDR3 spans 16 amino acids. The ends were cut back, 0 bases at V and 1 base at J, with 12 bases in the middle. Per germline, CDR1 LGHNA and CDR2 YNFKEQ. The CDR3 region is CASSQEGGRANTEAFF. CDR3 bases: TGTGCCAGCAGCCAAGAAGGAGGCAGGGCGAACACTGAAGCTTTCTTT.

In this sample, this clonotype turned up many times. This rearrangement joins TRBV4-3 to TRBJ2-1; no clear D. The CDR3 consists of 12 residues. The V and J ends lost 3 bases and 9 bases respectively, with 9 bases between them. Germline CDR1 reads LGHNA; CDR2 reads YSLEER. The DNA of the CDR3 is TGCGCCAGCAGCCACGAAGGTCGTGAGCAGTTCTTC. It yields the protein CASSHEGREQFF.

The CDR3 region is CSARDEGIAKGGGYTF. CDR3 coding DNA: TGCAGTGCTAGAGATGAGGGTATAGCCAAAGGTGGGGGCTACACCTTC. This chain links TRBV20-1 with TRBJ1-2; the D is unclear. Per the germline V gene, CDR1 is DFQATT and CDR2 is SNEGSKA (reference sequence). The CDR3 loop spans 16 amino acids. Trimming removed 0 bases at V and 8 bases at J, with 22 bases between.

This clonotype was detected only a few times. The junction differs from germline at one of its ends, possibly a read error. V usage is TRBV20-1 and J usage is TRBJ2-7, with 7 bases that match TRBD2. CDR3 size: 16 residues. The germline V gene encodes CDR1 DFQATT and CDR2 SNEGSKA (reference sequence). In nucleotides, the CDR3 is TGCTGTGCTAGAGACCCTAGCCGCGGGGGAGGCTACGAGCAGTACTTC. Translating it yields CCARDPSRGGGYEQYF.

The chain links TRBV12-3 or TRBV12-4 to TRBJ1-2; the match to TRBD1 covers 7 bases. V shed 10 bases and J 5 bases; nucleotides not matched to a gene: 10. CDR3 length: 13 residues. The CDR3 bases are TGTGCCACCAGCGCACAGGGGCCGTATGGCTACACCTTC. Translation gives CATSAQGPYGYTF.

This clonotype has at least ten counts. The chain employs TRBV15 and TRBJ1-1, with no clear D. Trimming removed 3 bases from V and 1 base from J, with 9 bases in between. CDR3 length: 14 amino acids. The germline gives CDR1 LNHNV, CDR2 YYDKDF (reference sequence). The chain's CDR3 is CATSRAFENTEAFF. In nucleotides, the CDR3 is TGTGCCACCAGCAGGGCCTTTGAGAACACTGAAGCTTTCTTT.

Concerning this clonotype itself: It may be a read error: a sequence one base away is much more abundant. The chain combines TRBV29-1 with TRBJ2-1, with D possibly TRBD1 on 5 matching bases. The ends were cut back, 7 bases at V and 4 bases at J, with 17 bases in the middle. CDR1 and CDR2 from the germline V gene are SQVTM and ANQGSEA. The CDR3 consists of 14 residues. The CDR3 DNA reads as TGCAGCGCTGAGGAAACAGGTACATACAATGAGCAGTTCTTC. Translating it yields CSAEETGTYNEQFF.

This clonotype was detected a few times. The V gene is TRBV12-5, the J gene TRBJ2-1, with 7 bases aligning to TRBD2. Germline CDR1 reads LGHNT; CDR2 reads FRNRAP. This CDR3 is 16 amino acids long. The trim removed 1 base at V and 5 bases at J, leaving 8 bases unmatched. CDR3 nucleotide sequence: TGTGCTAGTGGTTTGGAGGTTTGGGAGGGGCACAATGAGCAGTTCTTC. This gives the protein CASGLEVWEGHNEQFF.

This clonotype has a handful of counts. The DNA for the CDR3 is TGTGCCAGCAGTTTGGGGGCGACTAAGTGGGCTGAGCAGTTCTTC. It encodes CASSLGATKWAEQFF. The chain carries TRBV12-3 or TRBV12-4 and TRBJ2-1; D may be TRBD1 (6 bases). The germline V and J ends were trimmed by 3 bases and 9 bases, with 18 bases remaining between them. This CDR3 has 15 amino acids.

In this sample, this clonotype turned up a few times. The chain combines TRBV5-6 with TRBJ2-2, with 9 nucleotides matching TRBD1. Germline CDR1 is SGHDT and CDR2 is YYEEEE. With V trimmed by 5 bases and J by 7 bases, 9 bases remained unmatched. The CDR3 loop spans 15 amino acids. The CDR3 DNA follows: TGTGCCAGCAGGCGGAACAGGGGGCTTATCGGGGAGCTGTTTTTT. It encodes CASRRNRGLIGELFF.

This clonotype has a count of ten or more. The chain uses TRBV6-1 and TRBJ1-6; D uncertain. Germline V gives CDR1 MNHNS, CDR2 SASEGT. CDR3 length equals 14 residues. V was pared by 2 bases and J by 2 bases, with 4 bases between. CDR3 residues: CASSERTYNSPLHF. In DNA form, the CDR3 reads TGTGCCAGCAGTGAAAGGACCTATAATTCACCCCTCCACTTT.

The table lists this clonotype with many counts. CDR3 sequence: CASSASGGPYNEQFF. CDR3 DNA sequence: TGTGCCAGCAGCGCCAGCGGGGGGCCTTACAATGAGCAGTTCTTC. The chain links TRBV9 to TRBJ2-1, with 9 bases lining up with TRBD2. The germline gives CDR1 SGDLS, CDR2 YYNGEE. The CDR3 length is 15 residues. J was trimmed by 4 bases and V by 3 bases; bases with no gene match: 5.

The chain couples TRBV24-1 to TRBJ2-1; 10 bases map to TRBD2. V trimming: 5 bases; J trimming: 6 bases; junction bases outside the gene matches: 15. The CDR3 length is 18 residues. Germline V gene data show CDR1 as KGHDR and CDR2 as SFDVKD. In DNA form, the CDR3 reads TGTGCCACCAGTGGAAGACTAGCGGGTTCGGGGTTTATCAATGAGCAGTTCTTC. It is translated as CATSGRLAGSGFINEQFF.

This clonotype has ten or more counts. The chain recombines TRBV20-1 with TRBJ1-6; D remains unclear. Germline CDR1 is DFQATT and CDR2 is SNEGSKA (reference sequence). The CDR3 spans 17 residues. V dropped 0 bases and J dropped 5 bases, with 17 bases sitting between them. The CDR3 DNA sequence: TGCAGTGCTAGAGATGCAACTCGGGGAGGAAATAATTCACCCCTCCACTTT. It yields the protein CSARDATRGGNNSPLHF.

This clonotype was counted many times. V usage is TRBV20-1 and J usage is TRBJ1-2; D may be TRBD1 (6 bases). V dropped 0 bases and J dropped 7 bases, with 18 bases sitting between them. This CDR3 has 15 residues. CDR1 and CDR2 from the germline V gene are DFQATT and SNEGSKA (reference sequence). This CDR3 is CSARDVAGRGGGYTF. CDR3 nucleotide sequence: TGCAGTGCTAGAGATGTAGCAGGACGAGGGGGTGGCTACACCTTC.

The chain employs TRBV27 and TRBJ2-5; perhaps TRBD2 as D (5 bases). The V gene lost 5 bases and the J gene lost 2 bases, with 15 bases spanning the gap. The CDR3 has 15 amino acids. Germline assignment: CDR1 MNHEY and CDR2 SMNVEV (reference sequence). The chain's CDR3 is CASSPGSRRQETQYF. The CDR3 DNA reads as TGTGCCAGCAGTCCAGGTAGCAGGAGGCAAGAGACCCAGTACTTC.

This clonotype was seen only a few times. The chain links TRBV12-3 or TRBV12-4 to TRBJ1-1; D is ambiguous. The CDR3 contains 16 residues. Trimming removed 5 bases from V and 0 bases from J, with 16 bases in between. As DNA, the CDR3 is TGTGCCAGCAGTCTTTCCTATCCTAGTATGAACACTGAAGCTTTCTTT. This gives the protein CASSLSYPSMNTEAFF.

This clonotype was recorded many times. The rearrangement uses TRBV20-1 and TRBJ2-4; D unclear. The CDR3 extends over 14 amino acids. V was cut by 4 bases and J by 0 bases, with 10 bases left in between. The germline CDR1 and CDR2 sequences are DFQATT and SNEGSKA (reference sequence). CDR3: CSAKESLAKNIQYF. DNA for the CDR3: TGCAGTGCTAAAGAGTCATTAGCCAAAAACATTCAGTACTTC.

This clonotype was recorded at least ten times. J is TRBJ2-1 and V is TRBV7-2; 11 bases align to TRBD2. CDR3 length: 15 amino acids. Trimming took 3 bases from V and 3 from J; bases not matched to a gene: 1. Germline values: CDR1 SGHTA, CDR2 FQGNSA. The chain's CDR3 is CASSFGLAGYNEQFF. Written as DNA, the CDR3 is TGTGCCAGCAGCTTCGGACTAGCGGGCTACAATGAGCAGTTCTTC.

In this sample, this clonotype turned up many times. This chain joins TRBV20-1 and TRBJ2-5; 9 bases align to TRBD2. The CDR3 length is 14 residues. Unmatched junction bases numbered 3, after V lost 1 base and J lost 3 bases. CDR1 and CDR2 (germline): DFQATT, SNEGSKA (reference sequence). The CDR3 sequence is CSARVGGGEETQYF. The CDR3 DNA follows: TGCAGTGCTAGAGTAGGCGGGGGGGAAGAGACCCAGTACTTC.

The rearrangement links TRBV20-1 to TRBJ1-5; 9 bases match TRBD1. Germline lookup yields CDR1 DFQATT and CDR2 SNEGSKA (reference sequence). The CDR3 contains 15 residues. Trimming took 6 bases from V and 4 from J; bases not matched to a gene: 10. This CDR3 is CSAQNPGQGNQPQHF. The CDR3 DNA follows: TGCAGTGCCCAAAATCCGGGACAGGGTAATCAGCCCCAGCATTTT.

This clonotype has only a few counts. The chain joins TRBV10-3 to TRBJ2-7, with D possibly being TRBD2 (7 bases). The germline CDR1 and CDR2 sequences are ENHRY and SYGVKD. V was trimmed by 8 bases and J by 5 bases, leaving 10 bases between them. There are 11 residues in the CDR3. In nucleotides, the CDR3 is TGTGCCATCGGCGGGGGCCACGAGCAGTACTTC. This gives the protein CAIGGGHEQYF.

The J gene is TRBJ2-1, the V gene TRBV4-2, with TRBD2 matching over 8 bases. With V trimmed by 2 bases and J by 5 bases, 11 bases remained unmatched. Per germline, CDR1 LGHNA and CDR2 YNFKEQ. The CDR3 has 17 amino acids. The CDR3 here is CASSQHSLAGSNNEQFF. In nucleotides, the CDR3 is TGTGCCAGCAGCCAACATTCTTTAGCGGGGAGTAACAATGAGCAGTTCTTC.

This clonotype was observed a few times. The J gene is TRBJ2-5, the V gene TRBV10-3, with 8 bases that match TRBD2. Unmatched junction bases numbered 8, after V lost 11 bases and J lost 0 bases. The CDR3 sequence is 14 residues long. Germline V gene lookup returns CDR1 ENHRY and CDR2 SYGVKD. CDR3 nucleotides: TGTGCCGCCCGCGGGGGGCCGTACCAAGAGACCCAGTACTTC. Its protein is CAARGGPYQETQYF.

The gene calls are TRBV25-1 and TRBJ2-5; a weak D match, TRBD1 (6 bases). The germline V gene has CDR1 MGHDK and CDR2 SYGVNS. CDR3 size: 19 residues. V shed 3 bases and J shed 2 bases, with 25 bases lying between them. The CDR3 DNA reads TGTGCCAGCAGTGACTCCACAGGGTTCTGGGCCCCGTTACAAGAGACCCAGTACTTC. It translates to CASSDSTGFWAPLQETQYF.